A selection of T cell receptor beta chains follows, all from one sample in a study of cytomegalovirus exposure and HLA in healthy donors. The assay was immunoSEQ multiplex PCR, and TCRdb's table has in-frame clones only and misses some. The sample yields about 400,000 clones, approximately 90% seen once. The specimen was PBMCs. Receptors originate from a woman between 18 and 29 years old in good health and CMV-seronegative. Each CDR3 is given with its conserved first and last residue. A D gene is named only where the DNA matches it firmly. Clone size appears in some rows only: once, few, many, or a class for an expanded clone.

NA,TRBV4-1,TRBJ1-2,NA,CASTAGGGDGYTF,TGCGCCAGCACGGCGGGGGGTGGTGATGGCTACACCTTC
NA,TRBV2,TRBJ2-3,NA,CASSGGPITDTQYF,TGTGCCAGCAGTGGTGGGCCAATCACAGATACGCAGTATTTT
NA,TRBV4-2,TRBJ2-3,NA,CASSQVVQGTDTQYF,TGTGCCAGCAGCCAAGTAGTCCAGGGCACAGATACGCAGTATTTT
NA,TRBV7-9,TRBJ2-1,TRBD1,CASSLRTGGADEQFF,TGTGCCAGCAGCTTAAGGACAGGGGGAGCGGATGAGCAGTTCTTC
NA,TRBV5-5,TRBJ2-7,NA,CASSLGYPAQGNSYEQYF,TGTGCCAGCAGCTTGGGATATCCGGCACAGGGCAACTCCTACGAGCAGTACTTC
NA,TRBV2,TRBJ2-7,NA,CASSDEGGPYEQYF,TGTGCCAGCAGTGATGAGGGGGGGCCCTACGAGCAGTACTTC
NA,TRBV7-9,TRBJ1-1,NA,CASSLGSGAEAFF,TGTGCCAGCAGCTTAGGGTCAGGGGCTGAAGCTTTCTTT
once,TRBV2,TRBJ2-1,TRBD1,CASSVQGTYNEQFF,TGTGCCAGCAGTGTACAGGGGACCTACAATGAGCAGTTCTTC
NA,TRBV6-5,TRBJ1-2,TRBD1,CASGLTGNYGYTF,TGTGCCAGCGGTCTGACAGGGAACTATGGCTACACCTTC
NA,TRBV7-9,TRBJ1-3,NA,CASRPTGLGNTIYF,TGTGCCAGCAGACCTACAGGGCTCGGGAACACCATATATTTT
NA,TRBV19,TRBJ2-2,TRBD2,CASSTDRTSGRSATGELFF,TGTGCCAGTAGTACGGACAGGACTAGCGGGAGAAGCGCCACCGGGGAGCTGTTTTTT
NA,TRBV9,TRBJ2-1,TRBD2,CASSVGGGYNEQFF,TGTGCCAGCAGCGTGGGCGGGGGCTACAATGAGCAGTTCTTC
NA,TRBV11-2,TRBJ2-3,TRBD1,CASSYPGQGVSDTQYF,TGTGCCAGCAGCTACCCGGGACAGGGGGTCTCAGATACGCAGTATTTT
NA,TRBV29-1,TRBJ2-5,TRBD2,CSVGLAGVVTQYF,TGCAGCGTTGGACTAGCGGGAGTAGTGACCCAGTACTTC
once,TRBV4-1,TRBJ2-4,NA,CASSQEWLRRGPLAKNIQYF,TGCGCCAGCAGCCAAGAGTGGTTACGCAGGGGCCCTCTAGCCAAAAACATTCAGTACTTC
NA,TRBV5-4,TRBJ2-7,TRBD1,CASSFLDRADEQYF,TGTGCCAGCAGCTTCCTGGACAGGGCTGACGAGCAGTACTTC
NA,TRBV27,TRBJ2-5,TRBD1,CASSYRGRGETQYF,TGTGCCAGCAGTTACAGGGGGCGGGGAGAGACCCAGTACTTC
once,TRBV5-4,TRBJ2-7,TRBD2,CASSPGTSGGYEQYF,TGTGCCAGCAGCCCAGGGACTAGCGGGGGCTACGAGCAGTACTTC
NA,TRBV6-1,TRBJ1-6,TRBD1,CASSPRTGDSSPLHF,TGTGCCAGCAGTCCACGGACAGGGGACAGTTCACCCCTCCACTTT
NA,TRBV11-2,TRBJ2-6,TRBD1,CASSSQGQGVSGANVLTF,TGTGCCAGCAGCTCCCAGGGACAGGGGGTTTCTGGGGCCAACGTCCTGACTTTC
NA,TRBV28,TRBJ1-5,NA,CASSPRAGHQPQHF,TGTGCCAGCAGCCCCAGGGCCGGCCATCAGCCCCAGCATTTT
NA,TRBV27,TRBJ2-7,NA,CASSELWVAYEQYF,TGTGCCAGCAGTGAGCTCTGGGTAGCCTACGAGCAGTACTTC
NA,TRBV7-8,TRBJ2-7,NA,CASSYRDTLSSEQYF,TGTGCCAGCAGCTACCGGGACACTCTTTCATCGGAGCAGTACTTC
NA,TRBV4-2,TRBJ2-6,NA,CASSDPGAGANVLTF,TGTGCCAGCAGCGATCCAGGGGCTGGGGCCAACGTCCTGACTTTC
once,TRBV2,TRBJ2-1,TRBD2,CASRSSGSSYNEQFF,TGTGCCAGCAGATCTAGCGGGAGTTCCTACAATGAGCAGTTCTTC
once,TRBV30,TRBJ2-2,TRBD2,CAWSVPYLTSGRNTGELFF,TGTGCCTGGAGTGTACCCTACCTCACTAGCGGGAGGAACACCGGGGAGCTGTTTTTT
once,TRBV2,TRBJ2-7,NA,CASSEIGQGLYSYEQYF,TGTGCCAGCAGTGAAATAGGGCAGGGCCTCTACTCCTACGAGCAGTACTTC
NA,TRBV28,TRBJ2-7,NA,CASSLEVGAGWYEQYF,TGTGCCAGCAGTTTAGAGGTGGGGGCAGGGTGGTACGAGCAGTACTTC
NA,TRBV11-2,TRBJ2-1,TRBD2,CASSSTSGSYNEQFF,TGTGCCAGCAGCTCTACTAGCGGATCCTACAATGAGCAGTTCTTC
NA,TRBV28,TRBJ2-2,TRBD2,CASSPAGGGTGELFF,TGTGCCAGCAGTCCCGCGGGGGGGGGAACCGGGGAGCTGTTTTTT
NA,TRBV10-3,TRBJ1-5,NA,CAISESGRSQPQHF,TGTGCCATCAGTGAGTCGGGCAGGTCTCAGCCCCAGCATTTT
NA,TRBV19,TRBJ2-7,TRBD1,CASGQGASYEQYF,TGTGCCAGTGGACAGGGGGCTTCCTACGAGCAGTACTTC
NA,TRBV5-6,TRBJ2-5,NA,CASSLKQQETQYF,TGTGCCAGCAGCCTCAAACAACAAGAGACCCAGTACTTC
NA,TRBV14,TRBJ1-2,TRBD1,CASGQGIYGYTF,TGTGCCAGCGGACAGGGGATCTATGGCTACACCTTC
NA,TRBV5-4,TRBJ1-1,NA,CASSLETAAEAFF,TGTGCCAGCAGCTTGGAGACCGCGGCTGAAGCTTTCTTT
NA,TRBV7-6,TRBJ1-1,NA,CASSANKGAEAFF,TGTGCCAGCAGCGCAAACAAGGGGGCTGAAGCTTTCTTT
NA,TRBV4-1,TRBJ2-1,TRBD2,CASSHSGRGSYNEQFF,TGCGCCAGCAGCCACAGCGGGAGGGGCTCCTACAATGAGCAGTTCTTC
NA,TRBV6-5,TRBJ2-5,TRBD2,CASRGGTPGRETQYF,TGTGCCAGCAGGGGGGGGACCCCCGGACGGGAGACCCAGTACTTC
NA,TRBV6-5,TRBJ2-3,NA,CASNRDRTDTQYF,TGTGCCAGCAATCGGGATCGCACAGATACGCAGTATTTT
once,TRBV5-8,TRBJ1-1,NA,CASSSGVSQRAEAFF,TGTGCCAGCAGCTCTGGGGTCTCCCAGAGGGCTGAAGCTTTCTTT
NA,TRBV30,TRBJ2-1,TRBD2,CAWRSPGLADSYNEQFF,TGTGCCTGGAGATCCCCCGGACTAGCGGATTCCTACAATGAGCAGTTCTTC
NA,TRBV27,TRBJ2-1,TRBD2,CASSTLRSGGADNEQFF,TGTGCCAGCAGTACGCTCCGGAGCGGGGGGGCCGACAATGAGCAGTTCTTC